Each of the 12 T cell receptor beta chains below was sequenced from the same sample in a study of response to subunit inactivated influenza vaccine. TCRdb re-analysed the RT-PCR reads in MiXCR, keeping a single row per CDR3 protein. The sample lists roughly 700,000 distinct CDR3 sequences; approximately 15% were seen once. The sequencing used PBMCs from blood, collected roughly 2 weeks before vaccination. The receptors originated from a man aged 45-65 years who received an inactivated influenza vaccine.

About this clonotype: One end of the junction is discordant with germline, which a read error may explain. This chain connects TRBV12-3 or TRBV12-4 to TRBJ1-5; tentatively, D is TRBD1 (6 bases). This CDR3 is 15 amino acids long. The CDR3 spells CVSRGGVDSNQPQHF. The CDR3, as DNA: TGTGTCAGCAGGGGAGGGGTTGATAGCAATCAGCCCCAGCATTTT.

This clonotype was counted a few times. In DNA, the CDR3 is TGTGCCACCAGTGGGACTGGGGTTAATGAGCAGTTCTTC. Residues: CATSGTGVNEQFF. The chain has TRBV24-1 and TRBJ2-1; D might be TRBD2 (5 bases). This CDR3 spans 13 amino acids. Trimming took 5 bases from V and 7 from J, leaving 11 bases between them. Germline V gene data show CDR1 as KGHDR and CDR2 as SFDVKD.

This chain uses TRBV20-1 with TRBJ2-1, with a possible D match to TRBD1 (5 bases). The V gene's germline CDR1 is DFQATT and CDR2 SNEGSKA (reference sequence). The CDR3 totals 12 residues. V lost 5 bases and J lost 12, with 17 bases in between. CDR3 loop: CSALNGAERQFF. The CDR3 nucleotides are TGCAGTGCTCTCAATGGGGCCGAGAGGCAGTTCTTC.

V and J are TRBV10-3 and TRBJ1-1; the D is unclear. Trimming removed 4 bases from V and 3 bases from J, with 12 bases in between. The germline gives CDR1 ENHRY, CDR2 SYGVKD. CDR3 length: 14 amino acids. Here the CDR3 reads CAISGSPGDTEAFF. DNA of the CDR3: TGTGCCATCAGTGGATCGCCCGGGGACACTGAAGCTTTCTTT.

There are a few counts of this clonotype. This chain joins TRBV4-3 and TRBJ1-2; D is perhaps TRBD1 (6 bases). Trimming stripped 0 bases from V and 8 bases from J, with 13 bases between. The germline gives CDR1 LGHNA, CDR2 YSLEER. This CDR3 region has 14 residues. CDR3 nucleotide sequence: TGCGCCAGCAGCCAAGATCTAGGGGGAATGGGCTACACCTTC. The encoded protein is CASSQDLGGMGYTF.

In DNA form, the CDR3 reads TGTGCCAGCAGCTTAGGTGGGGGCATGGCCACTGAAGCTTTCTTT. The encoded protein is CASSLGGGMATEAFF. V gene TRBV11-2 combines with J gene TRBJ1-1; a possible D gene is TRBD1 (6 bases). The CDR3 sequence is 15 residues long. Germline CDR1 reads SGHAT; CDR2 reads FQNNGV. With 1 base removed from V and 4 bases from J, the gap between germline ends came to 13 bases.

The chain couples TRBV20-1 to TRBJ2-2, with 7 bases identical to TRBD1. V was clipped by 0 bases and J by 4 bases; unmatched bases: 5. This CDR3 is 15 amino acids long. Germline V lookup: CDR1 DFQATT, CDR2 SNEGSKA (reference sequence). The DNA for the CDR3 is TGCAGTGCTAGAGATTGGAGACAGGGCACCGGGGAGCTGTTTTTT. Amino acids: CSARDWRQGTGELFF.

This clonotype was recorded many times. CDR3 region: CSVEDGVGYTGELFF. CDR3 coding DNA: TGCAGCGTTGAAGATGGGGTCGGGTACACCGGGGAGCTGTTTTTT. This chain links TRBV29-1 with TRBJ2-2; no firm D call. Germline V lookup: CDR1 SQVTM, CDR2 ANQGSEA. Trimming removed 0 bases at V and 3 bases at J, with 11 bases between. The CDR3 runs to 15 residues.

This clonotype was picked up many times. The chain uses TRBV28 and TRBJ1-2; no clear D gene. CDR3 length: 12 amino acids. Looked up from germline, CDR1 is MDHEN and CDR2 is SYDVKM. V was pared by 4 bases and J by 7 bases, with 10 bases between. In DNA, the CDR3 is TGTGCCAGCAGTTATGGGGAAGGTGGCTACACCTTC. It yields the protein CASSYGEGGYTF.

The sample holds a few counts of this clonotype. The V and J genes are TRBV7-9 and TRBJ1-2; D is possibly TRBD1 (6 bases). Trimming stripped 1 base from V and 7 bases from J, with 19 bases between. The CDR3 has 16 residues. The germline V gene has CDR1 SEHNR and CDR2 FQNEAQ (reference sequence). This CDR3 reads CASSLEKAGARGGYTF. CDR3 bases: TGTGCCAGCAGCTTAGAAAAAGCGGGGGCCCGGGGTGGCTACACCTTC. The whole variable domain, remainder taken from reference TRBV7-9 and TRBJ1-2, is DTGVSQNPRHKITKRGQNVTFRCDPISEHNRLYWYRQTLGQGPEFLTYFQNEAQLEKSRLLSDRFSAERPKGSFSTLEIQRTEQGDSAMYLCASSLEKAGARGGYTFGSGTRLTVV.

The genes are TRBV11-3 and TRBJ1-6; 11 bases are shared with TRBD1. V lost 6 bases, J lost 0 bases, and 7 bases stayed unmatched. Per the germline V gene, CDR1 is SGHNT and CDR2 is YENEEA. The length of the CDR3 is 18 residues. CDR3 sequence reads: CASRRGQGASSYNSPLHF. The DNA of the CDR3 is TGTGCCAGCAGACGAGGACAGGGGGCGAGCTCCTATAATTCACCCCTCCACTTT.

This clonotype came up a few times. The chain couples TRBV12-3 or TRBV12-4 to TRBJ2-3; 11 bases are shared with TRBD2. Trimming took 7 bases from V and 4 from J; bases not matched to a gene: 13. The CDR3 spans 17 residues. The CDR3 loop is CASTPSTGTSGADTQYF. The CDR3 coding sequence is TGTGCCAGCACCCCCTCCACCGGGACTAGCGGCGCAGATACGCAGTATTTT.